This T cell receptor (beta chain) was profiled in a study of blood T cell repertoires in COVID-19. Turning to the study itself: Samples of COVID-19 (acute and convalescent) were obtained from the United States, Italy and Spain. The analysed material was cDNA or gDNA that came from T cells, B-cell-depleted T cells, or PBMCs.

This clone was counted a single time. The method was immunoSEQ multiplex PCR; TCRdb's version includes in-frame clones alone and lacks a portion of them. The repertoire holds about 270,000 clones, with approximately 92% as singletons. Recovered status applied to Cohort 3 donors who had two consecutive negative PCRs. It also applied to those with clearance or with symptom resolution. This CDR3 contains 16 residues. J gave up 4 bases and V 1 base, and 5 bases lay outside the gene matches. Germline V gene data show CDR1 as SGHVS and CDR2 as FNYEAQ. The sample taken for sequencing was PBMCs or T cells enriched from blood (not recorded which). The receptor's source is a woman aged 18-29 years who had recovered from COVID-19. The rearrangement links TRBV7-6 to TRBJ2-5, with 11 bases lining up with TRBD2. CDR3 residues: CASSLEVSGGAETQYF. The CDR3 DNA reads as TGTGCCAGCAGCTTAGAAGTTAGCGGGGGGGCAGAGACCCAGTACTTC.